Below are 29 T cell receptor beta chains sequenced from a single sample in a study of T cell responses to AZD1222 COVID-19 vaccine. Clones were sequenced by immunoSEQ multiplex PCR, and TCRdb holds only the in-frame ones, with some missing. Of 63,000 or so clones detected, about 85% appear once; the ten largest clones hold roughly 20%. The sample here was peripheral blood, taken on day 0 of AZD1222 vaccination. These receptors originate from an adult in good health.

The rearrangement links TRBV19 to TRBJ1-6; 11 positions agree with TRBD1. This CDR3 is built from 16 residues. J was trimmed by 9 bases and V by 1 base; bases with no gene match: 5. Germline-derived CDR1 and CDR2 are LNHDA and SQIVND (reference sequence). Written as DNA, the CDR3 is TGTGCCAGTAGTATAGGAATGGACAGGGGGCGTTCACCCCTCCACTTT. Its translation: CASSIGMDRGRSPLHF. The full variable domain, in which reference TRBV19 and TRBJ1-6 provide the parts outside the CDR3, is DGGITQSPKYLFRKEGQNVTLSCEQNLNHDAMYWYRQDPGQGLRLIYYSQIVNDFQKGDIAEGYSVSREKKESFPLTVTSAQKNPTAFYLCASSIGMDRGRSPLHFGNGTRLTVT.

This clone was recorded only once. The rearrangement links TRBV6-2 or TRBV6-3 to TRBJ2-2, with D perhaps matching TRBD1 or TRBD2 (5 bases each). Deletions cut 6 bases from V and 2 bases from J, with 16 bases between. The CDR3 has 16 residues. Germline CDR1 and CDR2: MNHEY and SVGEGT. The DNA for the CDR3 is TGTGCCAGCAGCAAGAGCTTGGGGGTTAACACCGGGGAGCTGTTTTTT. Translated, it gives CASSKSLGVNTGELFF.

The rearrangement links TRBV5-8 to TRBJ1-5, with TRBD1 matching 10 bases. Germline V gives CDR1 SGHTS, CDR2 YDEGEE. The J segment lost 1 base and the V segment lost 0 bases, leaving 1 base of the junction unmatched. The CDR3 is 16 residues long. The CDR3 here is CASSLGTGGSNQPQHF. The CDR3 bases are TGTGCCAGCAGCTTGGGGACAGGGGGGAGCAATCAGCCCCAGCATTTT. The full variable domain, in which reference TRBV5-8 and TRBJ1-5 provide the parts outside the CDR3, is EAGVTQSPTHLIKTRGQQATLRCSPISGHTSVYWYQQALGLGLQFLLWYDEGEERNRGNFPPRFSGRQFPNYSSELNVNALELEDSALYLCASSLGTGGSNQPQHFGDGTRLSIL.

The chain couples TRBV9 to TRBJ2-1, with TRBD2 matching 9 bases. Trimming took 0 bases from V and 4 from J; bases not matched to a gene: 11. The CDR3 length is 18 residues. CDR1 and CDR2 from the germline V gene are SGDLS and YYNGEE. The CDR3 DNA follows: TGTGCCAGCAGCGTAGGTGGCGGGGGGGCCGGCGGGTACAATGAGCAGTTCTTC. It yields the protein CASSVGGGGAGGYNEQFF.

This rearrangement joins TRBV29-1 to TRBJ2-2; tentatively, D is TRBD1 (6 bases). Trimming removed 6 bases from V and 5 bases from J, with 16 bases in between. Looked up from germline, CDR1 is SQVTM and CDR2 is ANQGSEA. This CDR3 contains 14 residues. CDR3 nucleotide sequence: TGCAGCGTCCGAGTTACAGGGTATACCGGGGAGCTGTTTTTT. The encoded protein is CSVRVTGYTGELFF.

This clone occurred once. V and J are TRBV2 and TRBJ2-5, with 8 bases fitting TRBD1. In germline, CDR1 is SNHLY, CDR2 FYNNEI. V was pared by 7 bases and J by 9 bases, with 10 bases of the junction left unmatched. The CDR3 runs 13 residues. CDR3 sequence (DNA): TGTGCCAGCACTCGGACAGGGATTGTGGCCCAGTACTTC. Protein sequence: CASTRTGIVAQYF.

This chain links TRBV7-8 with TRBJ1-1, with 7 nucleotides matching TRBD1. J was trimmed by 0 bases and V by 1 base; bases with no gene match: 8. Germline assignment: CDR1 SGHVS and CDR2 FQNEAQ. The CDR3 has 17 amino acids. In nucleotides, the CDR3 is TGTGCCAGCAGCTTAGGACAGGGAGGCACTTTGAACACTGAAGCTTTCTTT. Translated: CASSLGQGGTLNTEAFF.

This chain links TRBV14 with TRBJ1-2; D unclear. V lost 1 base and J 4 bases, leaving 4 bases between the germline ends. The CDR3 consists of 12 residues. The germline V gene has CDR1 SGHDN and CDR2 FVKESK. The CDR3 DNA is TGTGCCAGCAGCCAAGGACGCTATGGCTACACCTTC. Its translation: CASSQGRYGYTF.

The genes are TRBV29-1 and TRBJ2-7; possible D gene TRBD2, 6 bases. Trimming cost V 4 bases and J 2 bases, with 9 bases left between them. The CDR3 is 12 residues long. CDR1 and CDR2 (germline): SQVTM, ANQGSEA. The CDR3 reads CSVVGGTYEQYF. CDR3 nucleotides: TGCAGCGTTGTCGGGGGTACCTACGAGCAGTACTTC.

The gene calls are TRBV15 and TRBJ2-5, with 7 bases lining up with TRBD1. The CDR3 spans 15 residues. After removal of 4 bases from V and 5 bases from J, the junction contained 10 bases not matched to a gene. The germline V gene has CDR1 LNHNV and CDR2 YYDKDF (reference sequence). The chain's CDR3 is CATSNTGTRGETQYF. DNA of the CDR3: TGTGCCACCAGCAATACTGGGACCAGGGGGGAGACCCAGTACTTC.

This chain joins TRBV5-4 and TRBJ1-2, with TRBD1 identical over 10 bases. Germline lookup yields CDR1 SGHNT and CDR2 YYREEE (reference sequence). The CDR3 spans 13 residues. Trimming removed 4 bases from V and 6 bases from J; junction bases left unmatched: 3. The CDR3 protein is CASSIGTGDGYTF. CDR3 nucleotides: TGTGCCAGCAGCATTGGGACAGGGGATGGCTACACCTTC.

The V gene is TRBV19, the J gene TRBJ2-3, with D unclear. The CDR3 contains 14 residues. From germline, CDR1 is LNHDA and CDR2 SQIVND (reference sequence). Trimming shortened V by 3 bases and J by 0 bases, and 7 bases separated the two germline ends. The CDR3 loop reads CASSIWGSTDTQYF. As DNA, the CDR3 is TGTGCCAGTAGTATTTGGGGTAGCACAGATACGCAGTATTTT.

This CDR3 is CASSVGSGGRSSYNEQFF. The CDR3 nucleotides read TGTGCCAGCAGCGTAGGCAGCGGGGGCAGGAGCTCCTACAATGAGCAGTTCTTC. The rearrangement joins TRBV9 to TRBJ2-1; 8 nucleotides match TRBD2. Germline CDR1 SGDLS, CDR2 YYNGEE. V lost 0 bases and J lost 0; bases outside the gene matches: 8. The CDR3 is 18 residues long.

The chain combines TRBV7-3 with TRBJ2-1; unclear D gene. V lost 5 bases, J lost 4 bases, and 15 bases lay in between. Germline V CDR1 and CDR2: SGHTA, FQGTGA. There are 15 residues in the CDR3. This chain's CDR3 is CASSPRPRNYNEQFF. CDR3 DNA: TGTGCCAGCAGCCCAAGACCTCGTAATTACAATGAGCAGTTCTTC. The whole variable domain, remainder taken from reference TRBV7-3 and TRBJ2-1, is GAGVSQTPSNKVTEKGKYVELRCDPISGHTALYWYRQSLGQGPEFLIYFQGTGAADDSGLPNDRFFAVRPEGSVSTLKIQRTERGDSAVYLCASSPRPRNYNEQFFGPGTRLTVL.

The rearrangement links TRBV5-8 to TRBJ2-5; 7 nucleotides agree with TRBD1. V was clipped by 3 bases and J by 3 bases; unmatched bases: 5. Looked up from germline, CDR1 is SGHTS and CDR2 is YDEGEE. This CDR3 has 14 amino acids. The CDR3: CASSSGQMKETQYF. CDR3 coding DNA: TGTGCCAGCAGCTCGGGACAGATGAAAGAGACCCAGTACTTC.

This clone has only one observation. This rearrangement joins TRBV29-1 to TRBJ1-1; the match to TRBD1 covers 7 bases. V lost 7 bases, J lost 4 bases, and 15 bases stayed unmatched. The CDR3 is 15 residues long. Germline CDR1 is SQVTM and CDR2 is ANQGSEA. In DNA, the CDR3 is TGCAGCGCTCAGGGGGTCTCCTCCCAGGGCACTGAAGCTTTCTTT. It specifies CSAQGVSSQGTEAFF.

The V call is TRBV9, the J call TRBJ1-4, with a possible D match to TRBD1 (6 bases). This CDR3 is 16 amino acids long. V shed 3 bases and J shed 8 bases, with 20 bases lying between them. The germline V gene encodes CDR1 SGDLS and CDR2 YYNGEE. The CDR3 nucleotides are TGTGCCAGCAGCGCGGAGGCGGGGGGGGCTTGGGAAAAACTGTTTTTT. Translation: CASSAEAGGAWEKLFF.

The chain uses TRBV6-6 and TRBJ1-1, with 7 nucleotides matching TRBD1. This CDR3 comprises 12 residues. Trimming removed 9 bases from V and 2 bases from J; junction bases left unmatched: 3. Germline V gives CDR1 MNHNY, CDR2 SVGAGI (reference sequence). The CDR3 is CARGTANTEAFF. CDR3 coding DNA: TGTGCCAGGGGGACAGCTAACACTGAAGCTTTCTTT.

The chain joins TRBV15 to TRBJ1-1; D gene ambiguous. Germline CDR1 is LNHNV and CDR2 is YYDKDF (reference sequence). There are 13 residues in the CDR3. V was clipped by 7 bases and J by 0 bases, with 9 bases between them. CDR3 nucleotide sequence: TGTGCCACCAATCAAGGGATGAACACTGAAGCTTTCTTT. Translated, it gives CATNQGMNTEAFF.

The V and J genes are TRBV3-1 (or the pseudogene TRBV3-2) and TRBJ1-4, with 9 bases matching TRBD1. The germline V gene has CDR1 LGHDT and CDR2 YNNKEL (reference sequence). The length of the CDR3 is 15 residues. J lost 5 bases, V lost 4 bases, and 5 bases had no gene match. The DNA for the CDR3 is TGTGCCAGCAGCCCCACCGGGACAGGGAATGAAAAACTGTTTTTT. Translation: CASSPTGTGNEKLFF.

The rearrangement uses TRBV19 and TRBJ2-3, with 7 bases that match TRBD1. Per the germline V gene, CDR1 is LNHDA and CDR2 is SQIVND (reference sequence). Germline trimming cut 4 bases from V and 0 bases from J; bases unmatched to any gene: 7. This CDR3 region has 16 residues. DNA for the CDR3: TGTGCCAGTAGTAACCGGGCAGGGGGAAGCACAGATACGCAGTATTTT. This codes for CASSNRAGGSTDTQYF.

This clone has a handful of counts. The CDR3 region has the DNA TGTGCCTGGAGGCGAGAGGGAATAAACTATGGCTACACCTTC. It yields the protein CAWRREGINYGYTF. The chain recombines TRBV30 with TRBJ1-2; D not resolved. V was clipped by 3 bases and J by 2 bases, with 13 bases between them. There are 14 residues in the CDR3. Per the germline V gene, CDR1 is GTSNPN and CDR2 is SVGIG (reference sequence).

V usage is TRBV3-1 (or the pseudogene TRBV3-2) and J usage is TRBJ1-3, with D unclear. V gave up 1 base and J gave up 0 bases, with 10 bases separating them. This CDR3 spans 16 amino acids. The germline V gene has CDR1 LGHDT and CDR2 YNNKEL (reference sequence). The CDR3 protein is CASSQANSLSGNTIYF. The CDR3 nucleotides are TGTGCCAGCAGCCAAGCTAACTCCCTCTCTGGAAACACCATATATTTT.

The CDR3 sequence: CASSIVTSGVSYNEQFF. In DNA, the CDR3 is TGTGCCAGTAGTATAGTCACTAGCGGTGTCTCCTACAATGAGCAGTTCTTC. This chain uses TRBV19 with TRBJ2-1; 8 positions agree with TRBD2. The germline gives CDR1 LNHDA, CDR2 SQIVND (reference sequence). V lost 1 base and J lost 0; bases outside the gene matches: 5. This CDR3 has 17 residues.

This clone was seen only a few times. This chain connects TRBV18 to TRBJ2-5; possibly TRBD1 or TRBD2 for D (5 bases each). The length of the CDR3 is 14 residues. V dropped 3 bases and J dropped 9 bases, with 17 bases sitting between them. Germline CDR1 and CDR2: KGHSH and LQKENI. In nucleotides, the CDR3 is TGTGCCAGCTCACCCCCGATAGGGGTCGGGGCCCAGTACTTC. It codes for CASSPPIGVGAQYF.

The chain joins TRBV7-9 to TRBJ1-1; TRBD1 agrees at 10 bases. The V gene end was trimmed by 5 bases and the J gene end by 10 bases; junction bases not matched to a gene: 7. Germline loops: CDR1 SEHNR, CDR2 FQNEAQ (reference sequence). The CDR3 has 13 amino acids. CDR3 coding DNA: TGTGCCAGCAGCCTCGGGACAGGGGTTCCAGCTTTCTTT. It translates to CASSLGTGVPAFF.

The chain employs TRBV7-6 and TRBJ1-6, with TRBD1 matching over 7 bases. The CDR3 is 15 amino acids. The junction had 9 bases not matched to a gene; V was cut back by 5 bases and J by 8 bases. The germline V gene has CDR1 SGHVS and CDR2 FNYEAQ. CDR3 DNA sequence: TGTGCCAGCAGCCGCCGACAGGGTCTAGATTCACCCCTCCACTTT. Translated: CASSRRQGLDSPLHF.

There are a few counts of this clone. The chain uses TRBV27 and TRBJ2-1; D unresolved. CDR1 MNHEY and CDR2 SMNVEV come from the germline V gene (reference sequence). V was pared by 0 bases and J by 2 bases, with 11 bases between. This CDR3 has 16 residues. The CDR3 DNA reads TGTGCCAGCAGTTTATCGCCAGGCGCTACCTACAATGAGCAGTTCTTC. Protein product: CASSLSPGATYNEQFF.

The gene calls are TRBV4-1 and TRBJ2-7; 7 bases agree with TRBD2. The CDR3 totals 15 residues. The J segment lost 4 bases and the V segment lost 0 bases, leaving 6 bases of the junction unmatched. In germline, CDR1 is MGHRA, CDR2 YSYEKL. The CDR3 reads CASSQDPAGNYEQYF. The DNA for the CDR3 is TGCGCCAGCAGCCAAGACCCAGCGGGGAATTACGAGCAGTACTTC.